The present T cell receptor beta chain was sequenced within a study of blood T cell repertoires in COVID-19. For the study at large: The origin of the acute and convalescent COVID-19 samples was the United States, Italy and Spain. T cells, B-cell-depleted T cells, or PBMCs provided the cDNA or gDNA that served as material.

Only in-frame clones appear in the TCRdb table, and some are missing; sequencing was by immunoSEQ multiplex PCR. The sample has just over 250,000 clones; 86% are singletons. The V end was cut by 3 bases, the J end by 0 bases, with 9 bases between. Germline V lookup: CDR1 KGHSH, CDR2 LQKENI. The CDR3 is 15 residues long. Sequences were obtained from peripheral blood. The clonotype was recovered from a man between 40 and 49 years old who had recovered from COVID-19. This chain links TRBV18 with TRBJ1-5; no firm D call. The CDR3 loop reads CASSPAVHSNQPQHF. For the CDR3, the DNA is TGTGCCAGCTCACCCGCAGTCCATAGCAATCAGCCCCAGCATTTT.